This T cell receptor (beta chain) was found in a study of cytomegalovirus exposure and HLA in healthy donors. 13 Jbeta primers and 60 Vbeta primers were used for the PCR. The repertoire was sequenced with immunoSEQ multiplex PCR; TCRdb's copy has only in-frame clones and lacks some. The sample gives approximately 98,000 clones, about 74% of which show up once; 1.8% is in the top ten. The ends were cut back, 11 bases at V and 9 bases at J, with 11 bases in the middle. The V gene's germline CDR1 is MRHNA and CDR2 SNTAGT. This CDR3 contains 10 residues. The source of this sequence is a male donor in good health and CMV-seronegative. The sample was PBMCs. The chain joins TRBV6-4 to TRBJ1-3; D call uncertain. CDR3 sequence reads: CAGTTCTIYF. The DNA for the CDR3 is TGTGCCGGCACCACTTGCACCATATATTTT.